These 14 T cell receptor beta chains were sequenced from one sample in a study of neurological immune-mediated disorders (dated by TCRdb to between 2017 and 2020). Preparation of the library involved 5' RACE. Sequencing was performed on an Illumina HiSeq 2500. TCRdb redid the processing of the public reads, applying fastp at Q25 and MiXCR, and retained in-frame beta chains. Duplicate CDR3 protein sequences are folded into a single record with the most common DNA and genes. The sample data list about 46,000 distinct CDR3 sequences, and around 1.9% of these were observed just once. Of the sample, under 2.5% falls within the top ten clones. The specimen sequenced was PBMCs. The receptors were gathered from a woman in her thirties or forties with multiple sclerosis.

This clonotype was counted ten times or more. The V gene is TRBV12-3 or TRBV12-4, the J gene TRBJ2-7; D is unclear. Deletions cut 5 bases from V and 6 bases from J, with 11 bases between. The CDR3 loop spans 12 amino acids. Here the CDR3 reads CASSRLQFEQYF. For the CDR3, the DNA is TGTGCCAGCAGTAGACTGCAATTCGAGCAGTACTTC.

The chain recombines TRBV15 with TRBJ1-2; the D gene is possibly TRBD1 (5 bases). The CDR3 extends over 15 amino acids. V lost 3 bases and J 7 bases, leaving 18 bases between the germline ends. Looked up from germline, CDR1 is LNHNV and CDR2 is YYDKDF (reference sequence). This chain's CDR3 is CATSRSVRDAAGYTF. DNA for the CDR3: TGTGCCACCAGCAGGTCAGTAAGGGACGCGGCTGGCTACACCTTC.

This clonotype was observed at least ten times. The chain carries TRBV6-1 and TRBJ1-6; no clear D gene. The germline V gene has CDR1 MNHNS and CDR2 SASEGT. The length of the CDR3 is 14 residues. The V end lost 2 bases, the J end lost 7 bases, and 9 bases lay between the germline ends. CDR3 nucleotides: TGTGCCAGCAGTGAATTATACGGGAATTCACCCCTCCACTTT. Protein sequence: CASSELYGNSPLHF.

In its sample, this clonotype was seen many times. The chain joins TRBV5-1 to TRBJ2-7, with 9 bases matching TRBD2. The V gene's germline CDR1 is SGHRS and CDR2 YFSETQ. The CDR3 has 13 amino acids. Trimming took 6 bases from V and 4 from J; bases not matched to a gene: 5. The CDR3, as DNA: TGCGCCAGCAAGGCGGGGGGGCCTTACGAGCAGTACTTC. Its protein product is CASKAGGPYEQYF.

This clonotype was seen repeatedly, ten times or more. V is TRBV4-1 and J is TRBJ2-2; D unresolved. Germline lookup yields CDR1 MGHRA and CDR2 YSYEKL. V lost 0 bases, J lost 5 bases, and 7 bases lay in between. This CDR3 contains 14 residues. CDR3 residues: CASSQDGRTGELFF. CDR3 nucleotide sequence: TGCGCCAGCAGCCAAGATGGTCGAACCGGGGAGCTGTTTTTT.

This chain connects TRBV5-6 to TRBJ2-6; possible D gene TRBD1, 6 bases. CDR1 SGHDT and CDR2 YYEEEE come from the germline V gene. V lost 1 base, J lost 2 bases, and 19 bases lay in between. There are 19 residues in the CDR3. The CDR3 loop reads CASSLSGTPGWTGANVLTF. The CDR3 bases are TGTGCCAGCAGCTTGTCCGGGACACCGGGCTGGACTGGGGCCAACGTCCTGACTTTC.

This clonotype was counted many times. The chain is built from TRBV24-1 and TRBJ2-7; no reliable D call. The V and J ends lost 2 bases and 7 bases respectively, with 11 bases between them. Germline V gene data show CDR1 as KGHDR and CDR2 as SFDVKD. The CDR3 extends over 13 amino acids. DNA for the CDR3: TGTGCCACCAGTGATTACGGATCCGGGGAGCAGTACTTC. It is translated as CATSDYGSGEQYF.

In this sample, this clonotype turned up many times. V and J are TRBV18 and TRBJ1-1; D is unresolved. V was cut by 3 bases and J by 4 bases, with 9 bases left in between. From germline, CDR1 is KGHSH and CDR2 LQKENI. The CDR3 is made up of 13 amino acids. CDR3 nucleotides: TGTGCCAGCTCACCGTCAGATGGCACTGAAGCTTTCTTT. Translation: CASSPSDGTEAFF.

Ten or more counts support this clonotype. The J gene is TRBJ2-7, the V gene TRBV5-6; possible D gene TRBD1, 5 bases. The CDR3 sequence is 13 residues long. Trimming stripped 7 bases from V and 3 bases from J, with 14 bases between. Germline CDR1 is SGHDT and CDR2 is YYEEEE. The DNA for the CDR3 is TGTGCCAGCCGCTCCGGACACGTCTACGAGCAGTACTTC. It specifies CASRSGHVYEQYF.

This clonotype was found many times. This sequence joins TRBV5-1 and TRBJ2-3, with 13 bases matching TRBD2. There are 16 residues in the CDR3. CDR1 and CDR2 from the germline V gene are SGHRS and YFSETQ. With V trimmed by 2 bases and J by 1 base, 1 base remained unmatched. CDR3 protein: CASSLGTSGGTDTQYF. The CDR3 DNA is TGCGCCAGCAGCTTAGGGACTAGCGGGGGCACAGATACGCAGTATTTT.

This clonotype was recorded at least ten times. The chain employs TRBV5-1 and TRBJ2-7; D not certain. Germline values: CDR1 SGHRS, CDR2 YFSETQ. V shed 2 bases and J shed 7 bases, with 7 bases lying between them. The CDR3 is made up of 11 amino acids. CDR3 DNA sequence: TGCGCCAGCAGCTTAGATACGGAGCAGTACTTC. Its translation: CASSLDTEQYF.

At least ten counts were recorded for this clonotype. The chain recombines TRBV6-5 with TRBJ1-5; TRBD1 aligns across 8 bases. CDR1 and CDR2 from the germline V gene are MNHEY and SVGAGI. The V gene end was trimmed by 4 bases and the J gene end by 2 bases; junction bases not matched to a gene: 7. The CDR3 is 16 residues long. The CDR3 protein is CASSWQGASGNQPQHF. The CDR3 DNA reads TGTGCCAGCAGTTGGCAGGGGGCTTCAGGCAATCAGCCCCAGCATTTT.

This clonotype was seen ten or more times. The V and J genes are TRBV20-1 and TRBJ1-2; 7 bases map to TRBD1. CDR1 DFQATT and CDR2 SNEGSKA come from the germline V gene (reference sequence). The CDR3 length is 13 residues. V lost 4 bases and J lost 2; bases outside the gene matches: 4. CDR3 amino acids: CSATRGGNYGYTF. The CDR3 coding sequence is TGCAGTGCTACCAGGGGGGGGAACTATGGCTACACCTTC.

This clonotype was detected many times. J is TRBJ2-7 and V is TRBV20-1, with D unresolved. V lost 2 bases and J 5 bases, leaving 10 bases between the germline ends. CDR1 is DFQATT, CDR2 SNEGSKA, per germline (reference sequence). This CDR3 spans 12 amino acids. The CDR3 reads CSARPTGNEQYF. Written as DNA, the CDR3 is TGCAGTGCTAGACCAACCGGAAACGAGCAGTACTTC.